This TCR beta chain is from a study of lymphopenia after photon versus proton radiotherapy. The V and J ends lost 1 base and 2 bases respectively, with 8 bases between them. The CDR3 runs 15 residues. Germline CDR1 SGHNT, CDR2 YENEEA. TCRdb keeps only in-frame clones here, not all; method: immunoSEQ multiplex PCR. This table has roughly 18,000 clones, roughly 86% appearing once. The specimen was peripheral blood, collected from a patient treated with photon-based radiotherapy. The chain uses TRBV11-3 and TRBJ2-2, with D perhaps matching TRBD2 (5 bases). The origin of this receptor is a woman aged 50 to 65 with pancreatic cancer. In nucleotides, the CDR3 is TGTGCCAGCAGCTTAGGACTACCTAACACCGGGGAGCTGTTTTTT. It encodes CASSLGLPNTGELFF.